Included here is one T cell receptor (beta chain) sequence, with context. The antigen is unknown. The data derive from a study of cytomegalovirus exposure and HLA in healthy donors. PCR primers comprised 60 Vbeta and 13 Jbeta primers. Data came from immunoSEQ multiplex PCR; TCRdb stores just in-frame clones and leaves some out. The sample holds 75,000 to 100,000 clones; just over 70% are singletons and the top ten take under 8.5%. General study results and limits: High sensitivity and specificity were reportedly achieved when the classifier diagnosed cytomegalovirus status. Listed as cytomegalovirus-associated were approximately 160 TCR beta chains. Later analysis showed most CMV-associated TCR beta chains appearing HLA-restricted.

The sequenced sample consisted of PBMCs. This TCR came from a man in his fifties or sixties in good health and CMV-seronegative.

In DNA form, the CDR3 reads TGTGCCAGCAGCTTCGAGGGCACTGAAGCTTTCTTT. Amino acids: CASSFEGTEAFF. This rearrangement joins TRBV5-6 to TRBJ1-1; D not certain. V shed 2 bases and J shed 4 bases, with 6 bases lying between them. Germline CDR1 is SGHDT and CDR2 is YYEEEE. The CDR3 runs 12 residues. The variable domain in full, completed from reference TRBV5-6 and TRBJ1-1, reads DAGVTQSPTHLIKTRGQQVTLRCSPKSGHDTVSWYQQALGQGPQFIFQYYEEEERQRGNFPDRFSGHQFPNYSSELNVNALLLGDSALYLCASSFEGTEAFFGQGTRLTVV.